This TCR beta chain emerged from a study of shared clonotypes between healthy human individuals. In its sample, this clone was seen a few times. Its target is unknown. Study-level results: The study sampled only blood, and tissue repertoires likely differ.

V trimming: 7 bases; J trimming: 5 bases; junction bases outside the gene matches: 6. The CDR3 contains 14 residues. Germline CDR1 and CDR2: SGHNT and YYREEE (reference sequence). The method was immunoSEQ multiplex PCR; TCRdb's version includes in-frame clones alone and lacks a portion of them. The data hold about 980,000 clones, with over 60% observed a single time. The origin of this receptor is a young man in good health. The sequenced sample was memory CD4+ T cells sorted from blood. Noted subset: CD45RA-negative fraction. The chain employs TRBV5-4 and TRBJ1-6, with 7 bases fitting TRBD1. CDR3 region: CASARQGDNSPLHF. The CDR3 bases are TGTGCCAGCGCCAGACAGGGAGATAATTCACCCCTCCACTTT.